This TCR beta chain is drawn from a study of human T cells and chemical hapten exposure. Per the germline V gene, CDR1 is SNHLY and CDR2 is FYNNEI. Trimming removed 6 bases at V and 1 base at J, with 5 bases between. The length of the CDR3 is 12 residues. Findings of the study overall: No alteration of TCRs above 1 in 1000 frequency was seen with DPC sensitization.

For this clonotype: What it recognizes is unknown.

Attachment of unique molecular identifiers to individual cDNA molecules was performed in the library. TCRdb independently ran MiXCR on the RACE reads; one entry per CDR3 protein. Among over 100,000 distinct CDR3 sequences listed, about a tenth were seen once. Time point: patch test 2, 6 weeks after DPC sensitization. The treatment denotes: therapeutic diphenylcyclopropenone sensitization with weekly scalp DPC. V gene TRBV2 combines with J gene TRBJ2-3; the D is unclear. This sequence was found in a woman between 40 and 55 years old with alopecia areata. Some clones in this sample may be carry-over from other donors' samples. The sample in question was whole blood, obtained in connection with sensitization to the hapten diphenylcyclopropenone (DPC). Here the CDR3 reads CASRPGTDTQYF. In DNA, the CDR3 is TGTGCCAGCAGGCCAGGCACAGATACGCAGTATTTT.